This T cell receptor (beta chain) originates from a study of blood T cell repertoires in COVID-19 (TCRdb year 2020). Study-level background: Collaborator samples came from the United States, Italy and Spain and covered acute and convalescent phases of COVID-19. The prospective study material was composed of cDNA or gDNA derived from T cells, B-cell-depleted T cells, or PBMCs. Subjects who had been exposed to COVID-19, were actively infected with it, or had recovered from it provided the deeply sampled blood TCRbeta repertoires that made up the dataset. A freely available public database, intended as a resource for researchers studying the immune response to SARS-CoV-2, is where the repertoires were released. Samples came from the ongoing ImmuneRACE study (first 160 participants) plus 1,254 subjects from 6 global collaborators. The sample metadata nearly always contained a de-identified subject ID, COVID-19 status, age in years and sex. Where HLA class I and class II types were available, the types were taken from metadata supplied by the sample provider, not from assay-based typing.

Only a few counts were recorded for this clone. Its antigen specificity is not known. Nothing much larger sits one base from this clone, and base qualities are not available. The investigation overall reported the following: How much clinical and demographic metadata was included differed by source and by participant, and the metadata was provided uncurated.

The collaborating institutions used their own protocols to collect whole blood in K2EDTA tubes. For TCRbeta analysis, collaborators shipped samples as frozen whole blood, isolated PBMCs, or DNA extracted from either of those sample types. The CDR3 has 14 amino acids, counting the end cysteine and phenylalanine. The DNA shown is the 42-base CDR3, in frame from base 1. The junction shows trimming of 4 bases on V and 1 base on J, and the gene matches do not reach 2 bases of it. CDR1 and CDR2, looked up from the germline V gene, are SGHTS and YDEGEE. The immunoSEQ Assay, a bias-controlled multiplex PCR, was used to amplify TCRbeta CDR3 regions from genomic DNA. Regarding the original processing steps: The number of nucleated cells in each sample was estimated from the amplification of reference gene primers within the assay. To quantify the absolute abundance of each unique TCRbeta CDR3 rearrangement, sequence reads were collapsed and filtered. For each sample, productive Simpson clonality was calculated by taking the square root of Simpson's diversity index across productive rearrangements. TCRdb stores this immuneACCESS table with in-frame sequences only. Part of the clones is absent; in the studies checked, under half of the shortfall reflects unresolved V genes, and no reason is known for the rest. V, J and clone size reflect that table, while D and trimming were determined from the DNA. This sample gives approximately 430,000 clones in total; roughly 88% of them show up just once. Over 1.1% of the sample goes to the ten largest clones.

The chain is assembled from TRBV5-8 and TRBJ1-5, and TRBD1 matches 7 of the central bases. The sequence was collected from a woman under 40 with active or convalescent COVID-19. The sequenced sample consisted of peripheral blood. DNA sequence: TGTGCCAGCAGCCTGGACAGGAGCAATCAGCCCCAGCATTTT. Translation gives CASSLDRSNQPQHF. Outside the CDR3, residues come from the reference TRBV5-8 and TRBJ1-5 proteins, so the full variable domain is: EAGVTQSPTHLIKTRGQQATLRCSPISGHTSVYWYQQALGLGLQFLLWYDEGEERNRGNFPPRFSGRQFPNYSSELNVNALELEDSALYLCASSLDRSNQPQHFGDGTRLSIL.